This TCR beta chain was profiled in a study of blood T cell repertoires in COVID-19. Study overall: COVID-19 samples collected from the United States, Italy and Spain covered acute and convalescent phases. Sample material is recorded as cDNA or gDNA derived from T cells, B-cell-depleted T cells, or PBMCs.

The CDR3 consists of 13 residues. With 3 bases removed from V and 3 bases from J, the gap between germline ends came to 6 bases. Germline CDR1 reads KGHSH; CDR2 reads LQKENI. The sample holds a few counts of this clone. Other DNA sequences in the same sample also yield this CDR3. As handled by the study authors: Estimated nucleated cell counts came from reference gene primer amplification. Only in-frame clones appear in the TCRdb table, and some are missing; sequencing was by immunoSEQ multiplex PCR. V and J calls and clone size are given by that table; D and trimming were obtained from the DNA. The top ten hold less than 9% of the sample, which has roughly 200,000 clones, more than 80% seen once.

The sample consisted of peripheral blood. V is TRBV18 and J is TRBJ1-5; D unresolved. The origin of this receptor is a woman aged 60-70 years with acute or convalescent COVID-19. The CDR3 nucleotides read TGTGCCAGCTCACCCCAACTCAATCAGCCCCAGCATTTT. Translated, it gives CASSPQLNQPQHF. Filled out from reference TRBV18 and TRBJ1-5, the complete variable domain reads NAGVMQNPRHLVRRRGQEARLRCSPMKGHSHVYWYRQLPEEGLKFMVYLQKENIIDESGMPKERFSAEFPKEGPSILRIQQVVRGDSAAYFCASSPQLNQPQHFGDGTRLSIL.